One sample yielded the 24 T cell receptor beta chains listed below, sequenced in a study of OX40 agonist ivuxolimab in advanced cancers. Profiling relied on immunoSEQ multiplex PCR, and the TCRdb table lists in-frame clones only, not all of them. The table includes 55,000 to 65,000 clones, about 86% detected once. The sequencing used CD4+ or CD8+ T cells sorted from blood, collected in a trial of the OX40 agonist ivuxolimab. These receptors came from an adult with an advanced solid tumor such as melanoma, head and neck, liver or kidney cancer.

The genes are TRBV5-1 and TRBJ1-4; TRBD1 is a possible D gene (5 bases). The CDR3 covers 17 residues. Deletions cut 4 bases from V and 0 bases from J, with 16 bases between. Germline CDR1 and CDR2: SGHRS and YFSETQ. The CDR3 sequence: CASSPGGGMTTNEKLFF. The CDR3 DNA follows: TGCGCCAGCAGCCCGGGCGGGGGGATGACAACTAATGAAAAACTGTTTTTT. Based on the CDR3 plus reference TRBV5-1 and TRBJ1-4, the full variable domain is KAGVTQTPRYLIKTRGQQVTLSCSPISGHRSVSWYQQTPGQGLQFLFEYFSETQRNKGNFPGRFSGRQFSNSRSEMNVSTLELGDSALYLCASSPGGGMTTNEKLFFGSGTQLSVL.

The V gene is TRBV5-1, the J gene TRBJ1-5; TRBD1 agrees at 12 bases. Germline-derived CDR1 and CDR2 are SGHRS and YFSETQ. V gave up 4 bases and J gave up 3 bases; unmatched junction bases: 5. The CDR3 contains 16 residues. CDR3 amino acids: CASSTGTGGSNQPQHF. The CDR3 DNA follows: TGCGCCAGCAGCACCGGGACAGGGGGCTCCAATCAGCCCCAGCATTTT.

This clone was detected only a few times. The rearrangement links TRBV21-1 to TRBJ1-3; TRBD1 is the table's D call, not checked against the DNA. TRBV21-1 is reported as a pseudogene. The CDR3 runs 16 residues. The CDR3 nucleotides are TGTGCCAGCAGCAAAGGACAGGGGGCTTCTGGAAACACCATATATTTT. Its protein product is CASSKGQGASGNTIYF.

The CDR3 coding sequence is TGTGCCAGCAGCCCCTGGACAGGGGGACAGTACGAGCAGTACTTC. Protein sequence: CASSPWTGGQYEQYF. The rearrangement joins TRBV5-5 to TRBJ2-7; 10 bases map to TRBD1. V shed 4 bases and J 4 bases; nucleotides not matched to a gene: 8. The CDR3 covers 15 residues. Germline V gives CDR1 SGHKS, CDR2 YYEKEE (reference sequence).

In DNA form, the CDR3 reads TGTGCCAGCAGCTTCGGGACTAGCGGGGGGGATGAGCAGTTCTTC. Its translation is CASSFGTSGGDEQFF. The chain has TRBV11-3 and TRBJ2-1; 16 bases align to TRBD2. With V trimmed by 3 bases and J by 8 bases, 1 base remained unmatched. This CDR3 has 15 amino acids. In germline, CDR1 is SGHNT, CDR2 YENEEA.

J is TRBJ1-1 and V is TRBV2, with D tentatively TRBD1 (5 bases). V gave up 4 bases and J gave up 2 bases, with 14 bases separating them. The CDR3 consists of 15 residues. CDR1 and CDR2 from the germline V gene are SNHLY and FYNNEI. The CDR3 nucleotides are TGTGCCAGCAGTGTTGGGGGATCCCTTAACACTGAAGCTTTCTTT. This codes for CASSVGGSLNTEAFF.

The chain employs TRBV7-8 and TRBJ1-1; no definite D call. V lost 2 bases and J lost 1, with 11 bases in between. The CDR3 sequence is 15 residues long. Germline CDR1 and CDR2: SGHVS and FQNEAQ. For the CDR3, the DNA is TGTGCCAGCAGCTTATTAAGGCCGACGAACACTGAAGCTTTCTTT. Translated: CASSLLRPTNTEAFF.

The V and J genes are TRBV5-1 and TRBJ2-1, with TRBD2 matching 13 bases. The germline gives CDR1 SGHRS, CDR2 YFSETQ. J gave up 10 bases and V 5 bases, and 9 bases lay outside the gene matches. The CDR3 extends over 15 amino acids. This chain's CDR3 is CASRPGLAGQEEQFF. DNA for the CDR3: TGCGCCAGCAGACCGGGACTAGCGGGGCAGGAGGAGCAGTTCTTC.

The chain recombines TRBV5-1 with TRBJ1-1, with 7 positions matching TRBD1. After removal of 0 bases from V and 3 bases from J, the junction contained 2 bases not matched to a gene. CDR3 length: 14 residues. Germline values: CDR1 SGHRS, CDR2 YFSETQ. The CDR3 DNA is TGCGCCAGCAGCTTGGACAGGGGAGACACTGAAGCTTTCTTT. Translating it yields CASSLDRGDTEAFF.

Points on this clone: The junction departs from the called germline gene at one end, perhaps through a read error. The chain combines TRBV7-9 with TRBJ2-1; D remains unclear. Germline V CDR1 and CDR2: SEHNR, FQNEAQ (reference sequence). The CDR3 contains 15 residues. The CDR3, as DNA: TGTACCAGCAGCCCACCACGGATCCCCTACAATGAGCAGTTCTTC. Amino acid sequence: CTSSPPRIPYNEQFF. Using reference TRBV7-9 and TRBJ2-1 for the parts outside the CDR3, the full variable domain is DTGVSQNPRHKITKRGQNVTFRCDPISEHNRLYWYRQTLGQGPEFLTYFQNEAQLEKSRLLSDRFSAERPKGSFSTLEIQRTEQGDSAMYLCTSSPPRIPYNEQFFGPGTRLTVL.

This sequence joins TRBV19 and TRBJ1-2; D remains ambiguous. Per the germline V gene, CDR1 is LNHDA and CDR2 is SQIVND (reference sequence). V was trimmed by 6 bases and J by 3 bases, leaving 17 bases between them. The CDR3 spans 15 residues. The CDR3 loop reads CASSDPSTQDYGYTF. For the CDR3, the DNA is TGTGCCAGTAGCGACCCTTCCACCCAGGACTATGGCTACACCTTC.

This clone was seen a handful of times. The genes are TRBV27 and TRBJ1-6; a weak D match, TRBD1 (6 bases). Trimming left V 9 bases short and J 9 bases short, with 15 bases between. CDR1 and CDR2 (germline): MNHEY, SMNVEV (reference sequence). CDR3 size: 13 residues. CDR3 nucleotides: TGTGCCAGTACGAACAGGGTGACTTCACCCCTCCACTTT. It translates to CASTNRVTSPLHF.

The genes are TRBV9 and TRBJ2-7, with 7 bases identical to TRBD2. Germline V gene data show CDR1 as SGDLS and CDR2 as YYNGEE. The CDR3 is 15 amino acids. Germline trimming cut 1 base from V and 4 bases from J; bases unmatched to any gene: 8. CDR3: CASSVSAGEYYEQYF. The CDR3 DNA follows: TGTGCCAGCAGCGTATCTGCGGGGGAATATTACGAGCAGTACTTC.

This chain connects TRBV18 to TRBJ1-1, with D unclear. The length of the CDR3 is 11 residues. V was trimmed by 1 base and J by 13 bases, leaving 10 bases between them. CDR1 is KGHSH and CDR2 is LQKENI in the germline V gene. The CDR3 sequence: CASSPLARNFF. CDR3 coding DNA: TGTGCCAGCTCACCACTTGCTCGGAATTTCTTT.

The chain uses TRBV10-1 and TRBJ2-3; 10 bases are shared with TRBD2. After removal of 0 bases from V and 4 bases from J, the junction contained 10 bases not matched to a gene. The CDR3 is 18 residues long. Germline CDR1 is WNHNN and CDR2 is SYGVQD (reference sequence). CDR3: CASSESGSGGRLPDTQYF. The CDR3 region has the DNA TGCGCCAGCAGTGAGTCTGGTAGCGGGGGGCGTCTCCCAGATACGCAGTATTTT.

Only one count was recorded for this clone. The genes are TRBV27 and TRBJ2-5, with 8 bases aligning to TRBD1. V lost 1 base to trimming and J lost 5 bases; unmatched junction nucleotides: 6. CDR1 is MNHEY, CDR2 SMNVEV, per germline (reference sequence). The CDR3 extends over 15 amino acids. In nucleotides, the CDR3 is TGTGCCAGCAGTTTATGGTCAGGGGGCAGTGAGACCCAGTACTTC. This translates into CASSLWSGGSETQYF.

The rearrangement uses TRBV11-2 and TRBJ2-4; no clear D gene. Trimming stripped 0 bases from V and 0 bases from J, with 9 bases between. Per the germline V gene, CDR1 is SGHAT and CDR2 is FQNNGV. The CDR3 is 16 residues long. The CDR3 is CASSLDAALAKNIQYF. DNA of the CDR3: TGTGCCAGCAGCTTAGACGCTGCCCTAGCCAAAAACATTCAGTACTTC.

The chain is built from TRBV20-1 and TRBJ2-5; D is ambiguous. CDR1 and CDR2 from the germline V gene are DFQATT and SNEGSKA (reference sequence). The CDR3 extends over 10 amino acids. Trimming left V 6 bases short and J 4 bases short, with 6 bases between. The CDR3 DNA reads TGCAGTGCCCTAGGAGAGACCCAGTACTTC. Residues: CSALGETQYF.

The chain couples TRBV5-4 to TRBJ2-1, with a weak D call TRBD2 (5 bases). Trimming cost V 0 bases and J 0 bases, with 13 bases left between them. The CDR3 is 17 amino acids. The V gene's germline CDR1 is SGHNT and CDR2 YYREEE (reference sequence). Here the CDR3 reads CASSLVGGPSSYNEQFF. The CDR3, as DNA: TGTGCCAGCAGCTTGGTAGGCGGGCCCAGCTCCTACAATGAGCAGTTCTTC.

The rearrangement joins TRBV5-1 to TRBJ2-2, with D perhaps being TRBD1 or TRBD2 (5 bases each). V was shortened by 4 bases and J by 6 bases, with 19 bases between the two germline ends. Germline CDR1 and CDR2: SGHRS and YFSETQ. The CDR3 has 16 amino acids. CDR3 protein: CASSPPRGARSGELFF. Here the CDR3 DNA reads TGCGCCAGCAGCCCGCCTCGGGGCGCTAGGTCCGGGGAGCTGTTTTTT.

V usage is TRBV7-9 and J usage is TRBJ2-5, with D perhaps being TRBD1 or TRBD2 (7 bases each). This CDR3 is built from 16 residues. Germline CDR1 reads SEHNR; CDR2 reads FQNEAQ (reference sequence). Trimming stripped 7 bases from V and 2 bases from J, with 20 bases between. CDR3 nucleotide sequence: TGTGCCAGCACTAGAAGGGGGCAGGGGGGGCAAGAGACCCAGTACTTC. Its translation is CASTRRGQGGQETQYF. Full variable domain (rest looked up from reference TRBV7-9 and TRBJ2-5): DTGVSQNPRHKITKRGQNVTFRCDPISEHNRLYWYRQTLGQGPEFLTYFQNEAQLEKSRLLSDRFSAERPKGSFSTLEIQRTEQGDSAMYLCASTRRGQGGQETQYFGPGTRLLVL.

CDR3 amino acids: CASSVRDRGNIQYF. CDR3 nucleotides: TGTGCCAGCAGTGTAAGAGACAGAGGAAACATTCAGTACTTC. The chain employs TRBV2 and TRBJ2-4; D might be TRBD1 (5 bases). Germline V lookup: CDR1 SNHLY, CDR2 FYNNEI. V lost 4 bases and J lost 6, with 13 bases in between. This CDR3 contains 14 residues.

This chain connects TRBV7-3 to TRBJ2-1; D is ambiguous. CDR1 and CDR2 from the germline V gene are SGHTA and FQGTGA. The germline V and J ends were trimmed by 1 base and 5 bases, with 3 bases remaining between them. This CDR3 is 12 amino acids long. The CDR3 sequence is CASSLSNNEQFF. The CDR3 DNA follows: TGTGCCAGCAGCTTAAGTAACAATGAGCAGTTCTTC.

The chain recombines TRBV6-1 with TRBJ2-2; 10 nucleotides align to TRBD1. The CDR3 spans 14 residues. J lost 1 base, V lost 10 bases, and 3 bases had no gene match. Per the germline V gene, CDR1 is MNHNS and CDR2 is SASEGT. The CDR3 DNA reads TGTGCCATTCGGGACAGGGGGAACACCGGGGAGCTGTTTTTT. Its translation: CAIRDRGNTGELFF.